This T cell receptor (beta chain) appears in the sequencing data of a study of T-cell reconstitution after alpha-beta-depleted transplantation in children. Study-wide results and limits: T-cell numbers and diversity, one year after transplant, stemmed largely from T cells that were newly produced. The study reportedly traced alpha-beta T cells about two months after transplant to several hundred expanded graft clones. Some patients' high day-60 TCRbeta diversity was attributed to recipient cells surviving conditioning.

It was with unique molecular identifiers that the TCRbeta library was prepared. TCRdb passed the PCR reads through MiXCR, listing each CDR3 protein once. Among 700,000 to 850,000 distinct CDR3 sequences listed, about 15% were seen once. In its sample, this clonotype was seen a few times. Its matching antigen is unknown. CDR3 length: 18 amino acids. V shed 2 bases and J 0 bases; nucleotides not matched to a gene: 8. The germline CDR1 and CDR2 sequences are MNHEY and SVGAGI. The chain links TRBV6-5 to TRBJ2-1; TRBD1 matches at 9 bases. The specimen comprised PBMCs, mostly from graft donor cells, sampled 360 days after TCRalphabeta/CD19-depleted stem cell transplant. This sequence was found in a male patient between 5 and 17 years old who had a stem cell transplant for acute lymphoblastic leukemia, so the T cells may come from the graft donor. The CDR3 sequence is CASSYPGTGTSSYNEQFF. The CDR3 DNA reads as TGTGCCAGCAGTTACCCCGGGACAGGGACCAGCTCCTACAATGAGCAGTTCTTC.